The sequence of this T cell receptor (beta chain) was determined in a study of OX40 agonist ivuxolimab in advanced cancers. Study context: Dose-escalation patients had hepatocellular carcinoma, melanoma, renal cell or head and neck cancer.

Findings and caveats of the study: Average numbers of expanded clones were greater in CD8+ T cells than in CD4+. At 0.1 to 3.0 mg/kg and by week 6, clonal expansion occurred in CD4+ and CD8+ blood T cells. At 0.1-3.0 mg/kg, partial responders had clonal expansion among the lowest observed.

This CDR3 is 14 amino acids long. Germline V gene data show CDR1 as SNHLY and CDR2 as FYNNEI. After removal of 7 bases from V and 1 base from J, the junction contained 6 bases not matched to a gene. The repertoire was sequenced with immunoSEQ multiplex PCR; TCRdb's copy has only in-frame clones and lacks some. The data show some 64,000 clones, with about 90% seen just once and approximately 25% held by the top ten. As concerns this clone: Its target is not known.

The chain combines TRBV2 with TRBJ2-7, with TRBD2 identical over 8 bases. The material was CD4+ or CD8+ T cells sorted from blood, obtained in a trial of the OX40 agonist ivuxolimab. The receptor comes from an adult with an advanced solid tumor such as melanoma, head and neck, liver or kidney cancer. The CDR3: CASTSGWGSYEQYF. CDR3 DNA sequence: TGTGCCAGCACTAGCGGGTGGGGGTCCTACGAGCAGTACTTC.